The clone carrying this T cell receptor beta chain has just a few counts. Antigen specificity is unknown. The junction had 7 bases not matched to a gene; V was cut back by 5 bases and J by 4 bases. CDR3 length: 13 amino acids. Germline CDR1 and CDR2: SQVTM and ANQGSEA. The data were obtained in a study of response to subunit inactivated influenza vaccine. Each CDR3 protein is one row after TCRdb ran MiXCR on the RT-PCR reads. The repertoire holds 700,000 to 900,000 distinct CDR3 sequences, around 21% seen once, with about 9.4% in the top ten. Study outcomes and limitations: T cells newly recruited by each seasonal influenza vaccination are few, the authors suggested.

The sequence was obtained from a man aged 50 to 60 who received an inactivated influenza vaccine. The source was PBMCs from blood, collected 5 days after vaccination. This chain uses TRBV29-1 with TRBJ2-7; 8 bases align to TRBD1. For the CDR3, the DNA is TGCAGCGTTTCCGGGACAGGACCTTACGAGCAGTACTTC. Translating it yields CSVSGTGPYEQYF.